A single T cell receptor (beta chain) is shown here with its context. The protocol was immunoSEQ multiplex PCR, while the TCRdb copy is restricted to in-frame clones and leaves out a portion. Of about 24,000 clones listed, approximately 86% are singletons. Germline values: CDR1 KGHSY, CDR2 FQNENV. CDR3 length equals 17 residues. The V gene end was trimmed by 1 base and the J gene end by 1 base; junction bases not matched to a gene: 2. This sample is drawn from a study of blood T cell repertoires in COVID-19. On the study more broadly: The United States, Italy and Spain provided the acute and convalescent COVID-19 samples. PBMCs, B-cell-depleted T cells, or T cells provided the cDNA or gDNA that made up the material.

The chain joins TRBV16 to TRBJ1-5; 12 bases are shared with TRBD1. The TCR sequence derives from a human donor with acute or convalescent COVID-19. The donor label of this sample is uncertain. Sequences were obtained from peripheral blood. CDR3 bases: TGTGCCAGCAGCCAATTGGGACAGGGGGCGAGCAATCAGCCCCAGCATTTT. Protein product: CASSQLGQGASNQPQHF.